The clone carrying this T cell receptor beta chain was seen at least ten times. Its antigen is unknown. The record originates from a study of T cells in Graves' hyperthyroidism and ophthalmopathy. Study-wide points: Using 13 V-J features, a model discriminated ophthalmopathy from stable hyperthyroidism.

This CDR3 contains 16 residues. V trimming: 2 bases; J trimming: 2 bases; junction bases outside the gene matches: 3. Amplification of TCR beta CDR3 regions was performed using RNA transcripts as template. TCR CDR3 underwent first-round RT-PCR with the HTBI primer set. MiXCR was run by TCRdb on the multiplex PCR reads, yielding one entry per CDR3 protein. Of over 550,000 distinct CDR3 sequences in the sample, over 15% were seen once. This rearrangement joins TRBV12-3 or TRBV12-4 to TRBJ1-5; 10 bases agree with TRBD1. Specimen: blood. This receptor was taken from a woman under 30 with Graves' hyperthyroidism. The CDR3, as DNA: TGTGCCAGCAGTTTACACGGGACAGGGGGCAATCAGCCCCAGCATTTT. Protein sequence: CASSLHGTGGNQPQHF.